This T cell receptor beta chain was profiled in a study of T cells in Graves' hyperthyroidism and ophthalmopathy. The investigators amplified TCR beta CDR3 regions from RNA transcripts. Using the HTBI primer set, a first-round RT-PCR was run on the TCR CDR3. MiXCR, applied by TCRdb to the multiplex PCR reads, yields one record per CDR3 protein. This table holds approximately 560,000 distinct CDR3 sequences, just over 45% found once. This CDR3 has 14 amino acids. The germline V and J ends were trimmed by 3 bases and 5 bases, with 16 bases remaining between them. Germline V CDR1 and CDR2: DFQATT, SNEGSKA (reference sequence). Of note for this clonotype: Its antigen remains unknown.

Whole-study results and caveats: In the blood, most expanded thyroid clonotypes above 0.001 appeared as well.

This clonotype was sampled from a young woman with Graves' hyperthyroidism. The V gene is TRBV20-1, the J gene TRBJ2-5; D may correspond to TRBD1 or TRBD2 (7 bases each). Sequencing was done on a sample of peripheral blood or thyroid tissue (not recorded which). The CDR3 loop is CSASPQGGHETQYF. CDR3 sequence (DNA): TGCAGTGCTAGCCCCCAGGGGGGGCACGAGACCCAGTACTTC.